Each of the 5 T cell receptor beta chains below was sequenced from the same sample in a study of blood T cell repertoires in COVID-19. Assay: immunoSEQ multiplex PCR; the TCRdb copy retains only in-frame clones and omits some. The sample has about 28,000 clones, roughly 90% seen once. Material for sequencing was peripheral blood. These receptors all stem from a man between 60 and 70 years old with active COVID-19.

This chain joins TRBV28 and TRBJ1-1, with 7 bases lining up with TRBD1. This CDR3 comprises 15 residues. Germline CDR1 is MDHEN and CDR2 is SYDVKM. V dropped 6 bases and J dropped 1; count of bases not matched to a gene: 8. The CDR3 here is CASSLTGQQNTEAFF. The CDR3 DNA reads TGTGCCAGCAGCCTCACGGGACAGCAGAACACTGAAGCTTTCTTT.

The chain links TRBV9 to TRBJ2-2, with TRBD1 as a possible D gene (6 bases). The CDR3 totals 13 residues. V gave up 3 bases and J gave up 6 bases, with 9 bases separating them. The germline gives CDR1 SGDLS, CDR2 YYNGEE. The CDR3 loop is CASSGQVSGELFF. In DNA, the CDR3 is TGTGCCAGCAGCGGACAGGTCTCCGGGGAGCTGTTTTTT.

This clone is judged medium-sized. The rearrangement links TRBV9 to TRBJ1-3; D is undetermined. There are 13 residues in the CDR3. CDR1 is SGDLS and CDR2 is YYNGEE in the germline V gene. Trimming took 4 bases from V and 3 from J, leaving 8 bases between them. The CDR3 sequence is CASSHEGGNTIYF. The CDR3 bases are TGTGCCAGCAGCCACGAGGGTGGAAACACCATATATTTT.

The CDR3 sequence: CASSRTGSQPQHF. As DNA, the CDR3 is TGCGCCAGCAGCCGGACAGGGAGTCAGCCCCAGCATTTT. The rearrangement joins TRBV5-1 to TRBJ1-5, with TRBD1 matching over 8 bases. V lost 4 bases to trimming and J lost 6 bases; unmatched junction nucleotides: 3. This CDR3 has 13 residues. The germline V gene encodes CDR1 SGHRS and CDR2 YFSETQ.

J is TRBJ2-7 and V is TRBV9, with D hard to call. The CDR3 runs 14 residues. Trimming removed 0 bases from V and 3 bases from J, with 10 bases in between. CDR1 and CDR2 (germline): SGDLS, YYNGEE. The CDR3 bases are TGTGCCAGCAGCGTAGCGCAGAACAACTACGAGCAGTACTTC. Its translation is CASSVAQNNYEQYF.